This T cell receptor (beta chain) was identified in a study of cytomegalovirus exposure and HLA in healthy donors. Overall study results and limits: Several V segments, TRBV6-2 and TRBV6-3 among them, could not be told apart and were dropped. A later analysis reportedly found that, within productive TCRs, an Asian-associated ancestry cluster had fewer N-insertions than the mean observed across the approximately 700 donors.

The study ran its PCR with 60 Vbeta and 13 Jbeta primers. Clones were read by immunoSEQ multiplex PCR, and TCRdb kept only the in-frame ones, dropping some. The data contain some 180,000 clones, around 80% of them singletons. The CDR3 loop spans 12 amino acids. Germline loops: CDR1 SQVTM, CDR2 ANQGSEA. V dropped 6 bases and J dropped 3 bases, with 9 bases sitting between them. To note about this clone: Its antigen is not identified.

Sample: PBMCs. J is TRBJ2-4 and V is TRBV29-1, with D perhaps TRBD2 (6 bases). The TCR was taken from a girl under 18 in good health and CMV-seropositive. The CDR3 reads CSVGDFKNIQYF. CDR3 nucleotide sequence: TGCAGCGTGGGGGACTTCAAAAACATTCAGTACTTC.